Each of the 16 T cell receptor beta chains below was sequenced from the same sample in a study of OX40 agonist ivuxolimab in advanced cancers. The library relied on the immunoSEQ multiplex PCR assay. TCRdb obtained this table from immuneACCESS and retained in-frame rearrangements with V and J assigned. These tables miss some clones; where compared with another copy, unresolved V genes account for less than half of the shortfall, and the remainder is unexplained. This sample is represented by some 68,000 clones; approximately 92% of them were singletons. The biggest ten clones account for about a tenth of the sample. This specimen consisted of CD4+ or CD8+ T cells sorted from blood, obtained in a trial of the OX40 agonist ivuxolimab. These receptors all come from an adult with an advanced solid tumor such as melanoma, head and neck, liver or kidney cancer.

V is TRBV4-1 and J is TRBJ1-5; the match to TRBD1 covers 9 bases. V dropped 4 bases and J dropped 6; count of bases not matched to a gene: 7. The CDR3 has 15 residues. CDR1 MGHRA and CDR2 YSYEKL come from the germline V gene. The CDR3, as DNA: TGCGCCAGCAGCCCCGGGGACAGGGATCGTCAGCCCCAGCATTTT. Amino acid sequence: CASSPGDRDRQPQHF.

The rearrangement uses TRBV4-2 and TRBJ2-1; no clear D. The CDR3 contains 15 residues. Germline CDR1 and CDR2: LGHNA and YNFKEQ. V was cut by 0 bases and J by 2 bases, with 8 bases left in between. The CDR3 protein is CASSQDLTTYNEQFF. DNA of the CDR3: TGTGCCAGCAGCCAAGATCTGACGACCTACAATGAGCAGTTCTTC.

This clone was detected only once. The CDR3, as DNA: TGTGCCAGCAGTGTACAGGGTTCCTATGGCTACACCTTC. It specifies CASSVQGSYGYTF. The V gene is TRBV2, the J gene TRBJ1-2, with a possible D match to TRBD1 (6 bases). V lost 4 bases to trimming and J lost 4 bases, with 10 bases between them. The germline gives CDR1 SNHLY, CDR2 FYNNEI. The CDR3 runs to 13 residues.

The J gene is TRBJ2-7, the V gene TRBV5-5, with D unresolved. The germline CDR1 and CDR2 sequences are SGHKS and YYEKEE (reference sequence). This CDR3 comprises 12 residues. V lost 1 base to trimming and J lost 6 bases, with 8 bases between them. The CDR3 DNA reads as TGTGCCAGCAGCTTGCAAGGTTCCGAGCAGTACTTC. This gives the protein CASSLQGSEQYF.

V is TRBV10-1 and J is TRBJ2-7; D is undetermined. The CDR3 runs to 11 residues. Trimming shortened V by 5 bases and J by 4 bases, and 6 bases separated the two germline ends. CDR1 and CDR2 from the germline V gene are WNHNN and SYGVQD (reference sequence). The CDR3 loop is CASSRGYEQYF. As DNA, the CDR3 is TGCGCCAGCAGTAGAGGATACGAGCAGTACTTC.

The chain joins TRBV19 to TRBJ2-5; D not resolved. Germline CDR1 reads LNHDA; CDR2 reads SQIVND (reference sequence). There are 12 residues in the CDR3. V shed 1 base and J shed 5 bases, with 5 bases lying between them. Written as DNA, the CDR3 is TGTGCCAGTAGTATAGGGCGGGAGACCCAGTACTTC. Translated, it gives CASSIGRETQYF.

This clone has only a few counts. The gene calls are TRBV28 and TRBJ1-2, with a possible D match to TRBD1 (5 bases). The CDR3 is 14 amino acids. V lost 6 bases to trimming and J lost 0 bases, with 11 bases between them. Germline V CDR1 and CDR2: MDHEN, SYDVKM. DNA for the CDR3: TGTGCCAGCAGGGGGGGGACGGCTAACTATGGCTACACCTTC. It codes for CASRGGTANYGYTF.

The count of this clone is one. CDR3 nucleotide sequence: TGTGCCAGCAGCTTAGAGAGAGGGGCAGATACGCAGTATTTT. The encoded protein is CASSLERGADTQYF. The chain joins TRBV7-9 to TRBJ2-3, with D possibly being TRBD1 or TRBD2 (5 bases each). The CDR3 spans 14 residues. The germline V gene has CDR1 SEHNR and CDR2 FQNEAQ (reference sequence). Trimming shortened V by 1 base and J by 4 bases, and 9 bases separated the two germline ends.

The gene calls are TRBV28 and TRBJ2-7; TRBD1 matches at 7 bases. Germline loops: CDR1 MDHEN, CDR2 SYDVKM. The ends lost 2 bases at V and 4 bases at J; junction bases unmatched: 5. The length of the CDR3 is 14 residues. DNA of the CDR3: TGTGCCAGCAGTTTACAGGGGGTCACGTACGAGCAGTACTTC. As protein: CASSLQGVTYEQYF.

A few counts support this clone. The chain recombines TRBV2 with TRBJ2-7, with 10 bases aligning to TRBD2. Germline CDR1 reads SNHLY; CDR2 reads FYNNEI. V gave up 4 bases and J gave up 3 bases; unmatched junction bases: 6. The CDR3 contains 15 residues. The CDR3 DNA reads TGTGCCAGCAGTGTAAGGGCTAGCGGGAGCTACGAGCAGTACTTC. This encodes CASSVRASGSYEQYF.

This chain connects TRBV28 to TRBJ2-6; D possibly corresponds to TRBD2 (6 bases). The V and J ends lost 2 bases and 2 bases respectively, with 10 bases between them. Per the germline V gene, CDR1 is MDHEN and CDR2 is SYDVKM. CDR3 size: 16 residues. The DNA of the CDR3 is TGTGCCAGCAGTTTAAGGAGGGTCGCTGGGGCCAACGTCCTGACTTTC. This gives the protein CASSLRRVAGANVLTF.

This clone occurred once. V usage is TRBV13 and J usage is TRBJ2-1; 8 bases agree with TRBD2. V shed 5 bases, J shed 9 bases, and the junction held 15 bases outside the gene matches. This CDR3 is 16 amino acids long. The germline gives CDR1 PRHDT, CDR2 FYEKMQ (reference sequence). In nucleotides, the CDR3 is TGTGCCAGCAGCCCGCACGGGGGGGGCAAAGGGGGTGAGCAGTTCTTC. Translation: CASSPHGGGKGGEQFF.

This sequence joins TRBV6-5 and TRBJ2-7; D gene uncertain. Germline lookup yields CDR1 MNHEY and CDR2 SVGAGI. CDR3 length equals 15 residues. V was shortened by 4 bases and J by 3 bases, with 16 bases between the two germline ends. The CDR3 is CASSFTSSPVYEQYF. CDR3 in DNA: TGTGCCAGCAGTTTTACTTCTTCCCCCGTCTACGAGCAGTACTTC.

This chain connects TRBV19 to TRBJ2-7, with a possible D match to TRBD1 (6 bases). Per the germline V gene, CDR1 is LNHDA and CDR2 is SQIVND (reference sequence). The CDR3 is made up of 15 amino acids. V dropped 6 bases and J dropped 0 bases, with 15 bases sitting between them. In DNA, the CDR3 is TGTGCCAGTAGCAGCCAGGGGCCCTCCTCCTACGAGCAGTACTTC. This sequence encodes CASSSQGPSSYEQYF.

V usage is TRBV7-9 and J usage is TRBJ2-7; no clear D gene. The CDR3 extends over 11 amino acids. In germline, CDR1 is SEHNR, CDR2 FQNEAQ (reference sequence). V lost 5 bases to trimming and J lost 5 bases, with 7 bases between them. CDR3 sequence reads: CASSREDEQYF. CDR3 DNA sequence: TGTGCCAGCAGCAGAGAGGACGAGCAGTACTTC.

This clone was seen a few times. CDR3 sequence (DNA): TGTGCCAGCAGCCAAGAACAATGGGGGTATGGAAACACCATATATTTT. Translated, it gives CASSQEQWGYGNTIYF. The chain joins TRBV4-2 to TRBJ1-3, with D perhaps matching TRBD1 (5 bases). CDR1 and CDR2 from the germline V gene are LGHNA and YNFKEQ. V lost 0 bases, J lost 3 bases, and 12 bases lay in between. CDR3 length equals 16 residues.